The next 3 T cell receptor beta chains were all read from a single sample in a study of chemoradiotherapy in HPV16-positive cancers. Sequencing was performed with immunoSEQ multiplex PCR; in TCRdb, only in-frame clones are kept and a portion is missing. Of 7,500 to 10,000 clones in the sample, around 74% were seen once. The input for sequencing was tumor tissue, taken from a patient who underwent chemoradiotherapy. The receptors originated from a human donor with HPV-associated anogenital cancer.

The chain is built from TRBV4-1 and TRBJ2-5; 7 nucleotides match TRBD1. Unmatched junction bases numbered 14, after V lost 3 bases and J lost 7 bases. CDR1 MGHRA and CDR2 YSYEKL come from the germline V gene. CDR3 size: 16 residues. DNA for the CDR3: TGCGCCAGCAGCCACTTCACGGGACAGATTGTCGGGACCCAGTACTTC. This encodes CASSHFTGQIVGTQYF.

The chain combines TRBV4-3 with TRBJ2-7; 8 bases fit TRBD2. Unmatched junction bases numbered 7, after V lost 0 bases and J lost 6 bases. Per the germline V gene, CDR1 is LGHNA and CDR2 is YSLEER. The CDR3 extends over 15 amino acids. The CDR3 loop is CASSQESGGPGEQYF. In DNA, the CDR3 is TGCGCCAGCAGCCAAGAATCGGGAGGGCCTGGCGAGCAGTACTTC.

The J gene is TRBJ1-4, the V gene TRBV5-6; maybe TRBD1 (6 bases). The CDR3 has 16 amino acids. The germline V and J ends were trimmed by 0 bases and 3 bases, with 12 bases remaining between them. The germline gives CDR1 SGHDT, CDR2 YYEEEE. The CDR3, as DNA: TGTGCCAGCAGCTTGGCCGGGGGGCCGGCTAATGAAAAACTGTTTTTT. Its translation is CASSLAGGPANEKLFF.